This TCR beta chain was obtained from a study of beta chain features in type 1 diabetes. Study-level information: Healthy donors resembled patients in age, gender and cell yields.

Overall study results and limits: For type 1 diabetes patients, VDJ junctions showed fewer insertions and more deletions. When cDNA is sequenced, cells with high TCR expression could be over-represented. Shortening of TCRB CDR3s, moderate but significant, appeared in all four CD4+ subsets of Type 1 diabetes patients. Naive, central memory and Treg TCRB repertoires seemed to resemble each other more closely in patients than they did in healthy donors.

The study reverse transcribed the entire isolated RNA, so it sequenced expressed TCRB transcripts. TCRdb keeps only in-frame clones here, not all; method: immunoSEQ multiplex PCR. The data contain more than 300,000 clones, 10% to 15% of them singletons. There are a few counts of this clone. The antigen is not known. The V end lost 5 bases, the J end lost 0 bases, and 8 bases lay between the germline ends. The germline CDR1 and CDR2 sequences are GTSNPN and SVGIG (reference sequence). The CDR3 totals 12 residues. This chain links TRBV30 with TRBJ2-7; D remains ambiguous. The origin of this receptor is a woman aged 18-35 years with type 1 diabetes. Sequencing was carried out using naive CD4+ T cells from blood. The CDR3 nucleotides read TGTGCCTGGGGGCAGACCTCCTACGAGCAGTACTTC. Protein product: CAWGQTSYEQYF. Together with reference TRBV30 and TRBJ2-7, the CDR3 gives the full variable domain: SQTIHQWPATLVQPVGSPLSLECTVEGTSNPNLYWYRQAAGRGLQLLFYSVGIGQISSEVPQNLSASRPQDRQFILSSKKLLLSDSGFYLCAWGQTSYEQYFGPGTRLTVT.